This T cell receptor (beta chain) was sequenced for a study of T cells expressing NK-cell markers. Study context: Obtained from sorted CD3+CD56+NKG2C+, CD3+CD56+NKG2C- and CD3+CD56-NKG2C+ T cells were the TCR beta repertoires. Overall study results and limits: About 1.0-7.0% of CD8+ T cells in several donors belonged to dominant NKG2C+ clonotypes.

cDNA encoding TCR beta was synthesized via 5'RACE template switching incorporating UMIs. Using the 5' RACE reads, TCRdb records one entry per CDR3 protein without DNA. The listing contains just under 150,000 distinct CDR3 sequences. This CDR3 has 14 amino acids. Germline lookup yields CDR1 SGHNT and CDR2 YYREEE (reference sequence). Turning to this clonotype: Its antigen is not identified.

The origin of this receptor is a man between 18 and 35 years old in good health. The sequenced sample was blood T cells: a sorted CD56 or NKG2C T cell subset, CD4+ or CD8+ T cells, or bulk PBMC T cells (not recorded which). V gene TRBV5-4 combines with J gene TRBJ2-1; TCRdb's D call of TRBD1 is untestable without DNA. This chain's CDR3 is CASSSWGSGNEQFF.